These T cell receptor beta chains were read from a single sample in a study of spatial heterogeneity in lung cancer. In TCRdb, the 5' RACE reads were re-called with MiXCR into one record per CDR3 protein. The sample comprises about 120,000 distinct CDR3 sequences, 9.5% to 15% of which are singletons, and roughly 15% rests with the top ten. Specimen: PBMCs, collected at follow-up. These receptor sequences come from a male donor with early-stage non-small cell lung cancer. CDR3s leave out the opening cysteine and the closing phenylalanine or tryptophan. D genes are given only for firm matches.

J gene: TRBJ1-2
D gene: .
V gene: TRBV3-1
CDR3 protein: ASSQGGGLDYGYT

J gene: TRBJ1-2
D gene: TRBD1
V gene: TRBV18
CDR3 protein: ASSPRQGATGYT

J gene: TRBJ2-5
D gene: TRBD2
V gene: TRBV11-2
CDR3 protein: ASSTGLAGEETQY

J gene: TRBJ1-1
D gene: TRBD1
V gene: TRBV6-2/TRBV6-3
CDR3 protein: ASTLKGQGLNTEAF

J gene: TRBJ2-6
D gene: TRBD1
V gene: TRBV28
CDR3 protein: ASGSRGPGANVLT

J gene: TRBJ2-7
D gene: TRBD2
V gene: TRBV20-1
CDR3 protein: SATGLAGSYEQY

J gene: TRBJ2-2
D gene: .
V gene: TRBV29-1
CDR3 protein: SVSVTAFTGELF

J gene: TRBJ2-1
D gene: TRBD2
V gene: TRBV12-5
CDR3 protein: ASGGTSIYNEQF

J gene: TRBJ1-1
D gene: .
V gene: TRBV7-9
CDR3 protein: ASSAKANPGTEAF

J gene: TRBJ2-2
D gene: .
V gene: TRBV5-1
CDR3 protein: ASSLGMAGELF

J gene: TRBJ1-1
D gene: .
V gene: TRBV5-1
CDR3 protein: ASNTGQNTEAF

J gene: TRBJ2-7
D gene: TRBD1
V gene: TRBV3-1
CDR3 protein: ASSPGQGIYEQY

J gene: TRBJ2-1
D gene: .
V gene: TRBV7-9
CDR3 protein: ASTPAGRNEQF

J gene: TRBJ2-5
D gene: .
V gene: TRBV27
CDR3 protein: ASSLDIVGTQY

J gene: TRBJ1-3
D gene: .
V gene: TRBV7-2
CDR3 protein: ASSSEYNSGNTIY

J gene: TRBJ2-3
D gene: .
V gene: TRBV19
CDR3 protein: ASSYGSVGTDTQY

J gene: TRBJ2-1
D gene: .
V gene: TRBV20-1
CDR3 protein: SARHNEQF

J gene: TRBJ1-2
D gene: .
V gene: TRBV20-1
CDR3 protein: SARDKGLYGYT

J gene: TRBJ2-1
D gene: .
V gene: TRBV7-9
CDR3 protein: ASSFKNTQGSEQF

J gene: TRBJ1-5
D gene: .
V gene: TRBV28
CDR3 protein: ASRAIDQPQH

J gene: TRBJ1-1
D gene: .
V gene: TRBV24-1
CDR3 protein: ATSDPSRGGAF

J gene: TRBJ1-1
D gene: TRBD1
V gene: TRBV9
CDR3 protein: ASSPGGGTEAF

J gene: TRBJ1-6
D gene: .
V gene: TRBV2
CDR3 protein: ASSDKIRVLNSPLH

J gene: TRBJ1-2
D gene: .
V gene: TRBV4-3
CDR3 protein: ASSQSTEANYGYT

J gene: TRBJ2-5
D gene: TRBD2
V gene: TRBV15
CDR3 protein: ATSRGLAGAETQY

J gene: TRBJ1-2
D gene: .
V gene: TRBV12-3/TRBV12-4
CDR3 protein: ASSLAGGGYT

J gene: TRBJ1-4
D gene: TRBD1
V gene: TRBV14
CDR3 protein: ASSQHRGNEKLF